This TCR beta chain emerged from a study of control samples from healthy donors and cancer patients. Some clones are missing from TCRdb's copy, which holds only in-frame ones; the method was immunoSEQ multiplex PCR. The sample records tens of thousands of clones, roughly 91% being singletons. Sequenced input: blood. The TCR originated in a young man in good health.

The CDR3 DNA is TGCGCCAGCAGCTTGGCCGGGGGGGATAAGCAGTACTTC. Amino acid sequence: CASSLAGGDKQYF. The J gene is TRBJ2-7, the V gene TRBV5-1; the match to TRBD2 covers 8 bases. Germline V lookup: CDR1 SGHRS, CDR2 YFSETQ. The ends lost 0 bases at V and 8 bases at J; junction bases unmatched: 4. CDR3 length equals 13 residues. Looking up the rest from reference TRBV5-1 and TRBJ2-7 gives the full variable domain: KAGVTQTPRYLIKTRGQQVTLSCSPISGHRSVSWYQQTPGQGLQFLFEYFSETQRNKGNFPGRFSGRQFSNSRSEMNVSTLELGDSALYLCASSLAGGDKQYFGPGTRLTVT.